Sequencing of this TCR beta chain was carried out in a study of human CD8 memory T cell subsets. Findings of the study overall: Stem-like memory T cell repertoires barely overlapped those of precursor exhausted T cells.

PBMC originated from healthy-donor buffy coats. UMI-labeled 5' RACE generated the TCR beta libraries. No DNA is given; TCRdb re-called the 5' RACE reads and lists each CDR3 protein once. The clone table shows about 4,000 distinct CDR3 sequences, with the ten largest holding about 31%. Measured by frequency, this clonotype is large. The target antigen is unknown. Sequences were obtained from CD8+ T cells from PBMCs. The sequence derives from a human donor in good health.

The chain's CDR3 is CASSVDGMNTEAFF. The V and J genes are TRBV10-2 and TRBJ1-1. Germline values: CDR1 WSHSY, CDR2 SAAADI. There are 14 residues in the CDR3.